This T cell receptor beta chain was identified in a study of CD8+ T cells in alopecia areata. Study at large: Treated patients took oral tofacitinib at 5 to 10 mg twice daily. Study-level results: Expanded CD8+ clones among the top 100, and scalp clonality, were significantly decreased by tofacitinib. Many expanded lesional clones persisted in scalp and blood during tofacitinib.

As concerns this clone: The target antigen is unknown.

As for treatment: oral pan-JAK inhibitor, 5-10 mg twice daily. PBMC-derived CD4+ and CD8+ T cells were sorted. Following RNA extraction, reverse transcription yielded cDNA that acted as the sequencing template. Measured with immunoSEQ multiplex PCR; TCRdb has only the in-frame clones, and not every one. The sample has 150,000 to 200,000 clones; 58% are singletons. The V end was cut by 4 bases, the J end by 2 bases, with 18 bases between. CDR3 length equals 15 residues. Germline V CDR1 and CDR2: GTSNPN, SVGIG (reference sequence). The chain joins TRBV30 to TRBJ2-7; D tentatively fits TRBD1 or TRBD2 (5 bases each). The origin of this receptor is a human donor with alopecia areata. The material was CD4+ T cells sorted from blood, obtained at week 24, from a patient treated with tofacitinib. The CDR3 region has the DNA TGTGCCTGGACCCCCCCCCGGGGCAGGGCCTACGAGCAGTACTTC. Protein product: CAWTPPRGRAYEQYF.